A single sample gave rise to the 30 T cell receptor beta chains below, sequenced in a study of response to subunit inactivated influenza vaccine. TCRdb itself ran the RT-PCR reads through MiXCR, one entry per CDR3 protein. In the table there are hundreds of thousands of distinct CDR3 sequences, approximately 14% of which are singletons. Specimen: PBMCs from blood, collected about 14 days before vaccination. These receptors were obtained from a man between 50 and 59 years old who received an inactivated influenza vaccine.

The CDR3 loop is CASSQESGLDTQYF. The CDR3 DNA follows: TGTGCCAGCAGCCAGGAAAGCGGCCTAGATACGCAGTATTTT. The chain couples TRBV4-2 to TRBJ2-3, with D perhaps TRBD2 (5 bases). Trimming left V 3 bases short and J 5 bases short, with 12 bases between. The CDR3 consists of 14 residues. CDR1 and CDR2 from the germline V gene are LGHNA and YNFKEQ.

This clonotype was seen a few times. In nucleotides, the CDR3 is TGTGCCAGCAGTGAAGTGGCTGGCTACACCTTC. It specifies CASSEVAGYTF. The chain is built from TRBV2 and TRBJ1-2; D is uncertain. V was shortened by 1 base and J by 7 bases, with 4 bases between the two germline ends. The CDR3 has 11 amino acids. Per germline, CDR1 SNHLY and CDR2 FYNNEI.

This rearrangement joins TRBV18 to TRBJ2-7, with 9 bases matching TRBD1. Germline V gene sequence: CDR1 KGHSH, CDR2 LQKENI. The V and J ends lost 3 bases and 5 bases, in that order; junction bases with no gene match: 8. The CDR3 extends over 15 amino acids. CDR3 in DNA: TGTGCCAGCTCACCTTCGACAGGGGGTAGCGACGAGCAGTACTTC. Translation gives CASSPSTGGSDEQYF.

This clonotype was counted a few times. J is TRBJ1-4 and V is TRBV29-1; the D is unclear. V was trimmed by 8 bases and J by 0 bases, leaving 13 bases between them. The germline V gene has CDR1 SQVTM and CDR2 ANQGSEA. The length of the CDR3 is 14 residues. The CDR3, as DNA: TGCAGCATCAGGACCGACGCAACTAATGAAAAACTGTTTTTT. This translates into CSIRTDATNEKLFF.

Only a few counts were recorded for this clonotype. This chain links TRBV12-3 or TRBV12-4 with TRBJ2-3; 10 nucleotides match TRBD1. J lost 2 bases, V lost 6 bases, and 11 bases had no gene match. The length of the CDR3 is 17 residues. The CDR3 sequence is CASSLRDRGSPTDTQYF. The CDR3, as DNA: TGTGCCAGCAGCTTACGGGACAGGGGATCTCCCACAGATACGCAGTATTTT.

The chain has TRBV29-1 and TRBJ2-3; D is perhaps TRBD1 (5 bases). Per germline, CDR1 SQVTM and CDR2 ANQGSEA. The CDR3 is 13 amino acids. Trimming cost V 1 base and J 2 bases, with 7 bases left between them. This CDR3 is CSVEVGATDTQYF. The CDR3 DNA sequence: TGCAGCGTTGAAGTTGGGGCCACAGATACGCAGTATTTT.

Details on this clonotype: One end of the junction does not line up with germline, which may come from a read error. The chain employs TRBV20-1 and TRBJ1-6, with 8 bases that match TRBD1. CDR3 size: 15 residues. Germline values: CDR1 DFQATT, CDR2 SNEGSKA (reference sequence). The DNA of the CDR3 is TGCAGTGCCAGAGCGGGACAGGTTCGCACTTCACCCCTCCACTTT. Translated: CSARAGQVRTSPLHF.

This clonotype was detected only a few times. The V call is TRBV7-9, the J call TRBJ2-3, with D unclear. Deletions cut 3 bases from V and 2 bases from J, with 18 bases between. The CDR3 is made up of 17 amino acids. Germline V lookup: CDR1 SEHNR, CDR2 FQNEAQ (reference sequence). The CDR3 bases are TGTGCCAGCAGCTTGGGTTCTGGAGCCACGGACACAGATACGCAGTATTTT. As protein: CASSLGSGATDTDTQYF.

This clonotype was seen a few times. The rearrangement joins TRBV25-1 to TRBJ2-3; D is ambiguous. CDR3 length: 11 amino acids. Trimming took 8 bases from V and 3 from J, leaving 6 bases between them. Germline V gene data show CDR1 as MGHDK and CDR2 as SYGVNS. The CDR3 sequence: CASGTTDTQYF. The CDR3 DNA reads as TGTGCCAGCGGAACTACAGATACGCAGTATTTT.

This clonotype was observed a handful of times. The V call is TRBV20-1, the J call TRBJ2-1, with 9 bases aligning to TRBD1. The CDR3 has 16 residues. Germline lookup yields CDR1 DFQATT and CDR2 SNEGSKA (reference sequence). V was pared by 7 bases and J by 2 bases, with 12 bases of the junction left unmatched. CDR3 sequence: CSVIGRGTGPYNEQFF. The CDR3 bases are TGCAGTGTTATAGGACGAGGGACAGGGCCCTACAATGAGCAGTTCTTC.

This clonotype was observed at least ten times. The chain couples TRBV5-1 to TRBJ2-7; D unresolved. The germline V and J ends were trimmed by 1 base and 2 bases, with 10 bases remaining between them. The CDR3 is 14 residues long. The germline gives CDR1 SGHRS, CDR2 YFSETQ. The CDR3 DNA follows: TGCGCCAGCAGCTTGTTGGCAGAGACCTACGAGCAGTACTTC. The encoded protein is CASSLLAETYEQYF.

This clonotype showed up just a few times. The chain couples TRBV20-1 to TRBJ2-7; D is unclear. This CDR3 contains 14 residues. Trimming shortened V by 0 bases and J by 3 bases, and 12 bases separated the two germline ends. Per germline, CDR1 DFQATT and CDR2 SNEGSKA (reference sequence). The DNA of the CDR3 is TGCAGTGCTAGAGACTCAAATTACCTCTACGAGCAGTACTTC. This sequence encodes CSARDSNYLYEQYF.

In its sample, this clonotype was seen many times. The chain uses TRBV11-2 and TRBJ2-2, with 8 bases that match TRBD2. The germline gives CDR1 SGHAT, CDR2 FQNNGV. The CDR3 has 15 amino acids. After removal of 5 bases from V and 2 bases from J, the junction contained 4 bases not matched to a gene. As DNA, the CDR3 is TGTGCCAGCAGCCGCGCGGGGGGAAACACCGGGGAGCTGTTTTTT. This encodes CASSRAGGNTGELFF. Using reference TRBV11-2 and TRBJ2-2 for the parts outside the CDR3, the full variable domain is EAGVAQSPRYKIIEKRQSVAFWCNPISGHATLYWYQQILGQGPKLLIQFQNNGVVDDSQLPKDRFSAERLKGVDSTLKIQPAKLEDSAVYLCASSRAGGNTGELFFGEGSRLTVL.

V gene TRBV7-9 combines with J gene TRBJ2-1; D is unresolved. The V end was cut by 3 bases, the J end by 6 bases, with 9 bases between. The germline V gene encodes CDR1 SEHNR and CDR2 FQNEAQ (reference sequence). This CDR3 has 13 residues. Written as DNA, the CDR3 is TGTGCCAGCAGCTTTGACATCGGCAATGAGCAGTTCTTC. Protein: CASSFDIGNEQFF.

This clonotype was picked up a small number of times. The chain combines TRBV4-2 with TRBJ2-2, with 14 bases lining up with TRBD2. Germline CDR1 LGHNA, CDR2 YNFKEQ. The CDR3 runs 20 residues. V lost 4 bases, J lost 3 bases, and 13 bases stayed unmatched. The DNA of the CDR3 is TGTGCCAGCAGCCCATTACACGGGACTAGCGGGAGTGCGGACACCGGGGAGCTGTTTTTT. Amino acids: CASSPLHGTSGSADTGELFF.

Only a few counts were recorded for this clonotype. V and J are TRBV2 and TRBJ2-3, with 9 bases identical to TRBD2. V trimming: 6 bases; J trimming: 4 bases; junction bases outside the gene matches: 8. The CDR3 runs 15 residues. The germline CDR1 and CDR2 sequences are SNHLY and FYNNEI. The CDR3: CASRGLATGADTQYF. CDR3 coding DNA: TGTGCCAGCAGGGGACTAGCCACGGGGGCAGATACGCAGTATTTT.

The chain couples TRBV5-1 to TRBJ2-4; D might be TRBD1 (6 bases). The CDR3 consists of 15 residues. The V gene lost 3 bases and the J gene lost 8 bases, with 18 bases spanning the gap. The germline V gene encodes CDR1 SGHRS and CDR2 YFSETQ. CDR3 nucleotide sequence: TGCGCCAGCAGCTGGTTGGACAGTCCCTCGGACATTCAGTACTTC. Protein product: CASSWLDSPSDIQYF.

This clonotype has a handful of counts. The CDR3 protein is CATTPGGWTDTQYF. The CDR3, as DNA: TGTGCCACCACCCCCGGGGGATGGACAGATACGCAGTATTTT. V is TRBV24-1 and J is TRBJ2-3; TRBD2 might be the D (6 bases). This CDR3 has 14 amino acids. Trimming removed 8 bases from V and 3 bases from J, with 14 bases in between. Germline CDR1 reads KGHDR; CDR2 reads SFDVKD.

This clonotype has more than one count but fewer than ten. This chain uses TRBV10-3 with TRBJ1-5; D not resolved. This CDR3 contains 12 residues. Germline loops: CDR1 ENHRY, CDR2 SYGVKD. Trimming removed 4 bases at V and 9 bases at J, with 10 bases between. The CDR3 is CAISATLGPQHF. Here the CDR3 DNA reads TGTGCCATCAGTGCAACTCTCGGGCCCCAGCATTTT.

This clonotype has more than one count but fewer than ten. The rearrangement uses TRBV15 and TRBJ2-2; no clear D. With 5 bases removed from V and 2 bases from J, the gap between germline ends came to 3 bases. The CDR3 covers 12 residues. The V gene's germline CDR1 is LNHNV and CDR2 YYDKDF (reference sequence). CDR3 amino acids: CATSVNTGELFF. The DNA for the CDR3 is TGTGCCACCAGCGTAAACACCGGGGAGCTGTTTTTT.

This clonotype was seen many times. The chain couples TRBV5-1 to TRBJ1-6; D call uncertain. Per germline, CDR1 SGHRS and CDR2 YFSETQ. The length of the CDR3 is 13 residues. Between the trimmed V and J ends, which lost 0 bases and 7 bases, there was a span of 5 bases. The CDR3: CASSLDPNSPLHF. The CDR3 nucleotides read TGCGCCAGCAGCTTGGACCCAAATTCACCCCTCCACTTT.

The rearrangement joins TRBV5-1 to TRBJ2-1, with 9 bases matching TRBD1. The ends lost 2 bases at V and 3 bases at J; junction bases unmatched: 6. Germline-derived CDR1 and CDR2 are SGHRS and YFSETQ. The CDR3 runs to 16 residues. The CDR3 region is CASSFRQGEIYNEQFF. As DNA, the CDR3 is TGCGCCAGCAGCTTCCGACAGGGGGAAATCTACAATGAGCAGTTCTTC.

The genes are TRBV28 and TRBJ2-1; tentatively, D is TRBD2 (6 bases). The CDR3 sequence is 14 residues long. V was shortened by 3 bases and J by 6 bases, with 12 bases between the two germline ends. CDR1 and CDR2 from the germline V gene are MDHEN and SYDVKM. DNA of the CDR3: TGTGCCAGCAGTTTCCCACGGGACTCCAATGAGCAGTTCTTC. Translating it yields CASSFPRDSNEQFF.

This clonotype has only one observation. This rearrangement joins TRBV10-3 to TRBJ2-5; 9 bases align to TRBD2. V shed 4 bases, J shed 2 bases, and the junction held 5 bases outside the gene matches. The CDR3 is made up of 15 amino acids. The germline gives CDR1 ENHRY, CDR2 SYGVKD. Written as DNA, the CDR3 is TGTGCCATCAGTGGGGGACTAGCCGATCAAGAGACCCAGTACTTC. This sequence encodes CAISGGLADQETQYF.

About this clonotype itself: This could be a read error, since a much larger clone is one nucleotide away. The CDR3 end shows no conserved phenylalanine or tryptophan, and so a read error is likely. This sequence joins TRBV11-2 and TRBJ2-3; possibly TRBD2 for D (6 bases). CDR1 is SGHAT, CDR2 FQNNGV, per germline. There are 13 residues in the CDR3. V lost 1 base, J lost 11 bases, and 13 bases lay in between. The CDR3 here is CASSLVVADQQYL. As DNA, the CDR3 is TGTGCCAGCAGCTTAGTAGTAGCGGATCAGCAGTATCTT.

This clonotype was found a few times. The CDR3 region is CASSPLYGGNQPQHF. The CDR3 DNA sequence: TGCGCCAGCAGCCCCCTCTACGGAGGGAATCAGCCCCAGCATTTT. The chain carries TRBV4-3 and TRBJ1-5; D is ambiguous. CDR1 LGHNA and CDR2 YSLEER come from the germline V gene. The CDR3 length is 15 residues. Trimming cost V 4 bases and J 4 bases, with 14 bases left between them.

In this sample, this clonotype turned up a few times. The CDR3, as DNA: TGCAGTGACCACCGGTACGCCCCGGGTGTCCCAGATACGCAGTATTTT. It specifies CSDHRYAPGVPDTQYF. V and J are TRBV20-1 and TRBJ2-3; D is uncertain. Germline V gene lookup returns CDR1 DFQATT and CDR2 SNEGSKA (reference sequence). The V gene lost 7 bases and the J gene lost 4 bases, with 24 bases spanning the gap. This CDR3 comprises 16 residues.

This rearrangement joins TRBV18 to TRBJ2-2, with D tentatively TRBD1 (5 bases). There are 14 residues in the CDR3. In germline, CDR1 is KGHSH, CDR2 LQKENI. V dropped 1 base and J dropped 4 bases, with 7 bases sitting between them. The CDR3 region has the DNA TGTGCCAGCTCACCACAACAGGCCACCGGGGAGCTGTTTTTT. Translated: CASSPQQATGELFF.

J is TRBJ1-4 and V is TRBV28; D perhaps matches TRBD1 (6 bases). Germline CDR1 and CDR2: MDHEN and SYDVKM. Between the trimmed V and J ends, which lost 8 bases and 0 bases, there was a span of 16 bases. The CDR3 runs to 16 residues. The DNA of the CDR3 is TGTGCCAGCCGGGGGGGGCGGAGGCCAACTAATGAAAAACTGTTTTTT. It yields the protein CASRGGRRPTNEKLFF.

The CDR3 sequence: CASSRARGAYNEQFF. The CDR3 bases are TGTGCCAGCAGTCGAGCCAGGGGTGCCTACAATGAGCAGTTCTTC. The rearrangement uses TRBV6-1 and TRBJ2-1; maybe TRBD1 (6 bases). V was cut by 5 bases and J by 2 bases, with 13 bases left in between. Germline V CDR1 and CDR2: MNHNS, SASEGT. CDR3 length: 15 residues.